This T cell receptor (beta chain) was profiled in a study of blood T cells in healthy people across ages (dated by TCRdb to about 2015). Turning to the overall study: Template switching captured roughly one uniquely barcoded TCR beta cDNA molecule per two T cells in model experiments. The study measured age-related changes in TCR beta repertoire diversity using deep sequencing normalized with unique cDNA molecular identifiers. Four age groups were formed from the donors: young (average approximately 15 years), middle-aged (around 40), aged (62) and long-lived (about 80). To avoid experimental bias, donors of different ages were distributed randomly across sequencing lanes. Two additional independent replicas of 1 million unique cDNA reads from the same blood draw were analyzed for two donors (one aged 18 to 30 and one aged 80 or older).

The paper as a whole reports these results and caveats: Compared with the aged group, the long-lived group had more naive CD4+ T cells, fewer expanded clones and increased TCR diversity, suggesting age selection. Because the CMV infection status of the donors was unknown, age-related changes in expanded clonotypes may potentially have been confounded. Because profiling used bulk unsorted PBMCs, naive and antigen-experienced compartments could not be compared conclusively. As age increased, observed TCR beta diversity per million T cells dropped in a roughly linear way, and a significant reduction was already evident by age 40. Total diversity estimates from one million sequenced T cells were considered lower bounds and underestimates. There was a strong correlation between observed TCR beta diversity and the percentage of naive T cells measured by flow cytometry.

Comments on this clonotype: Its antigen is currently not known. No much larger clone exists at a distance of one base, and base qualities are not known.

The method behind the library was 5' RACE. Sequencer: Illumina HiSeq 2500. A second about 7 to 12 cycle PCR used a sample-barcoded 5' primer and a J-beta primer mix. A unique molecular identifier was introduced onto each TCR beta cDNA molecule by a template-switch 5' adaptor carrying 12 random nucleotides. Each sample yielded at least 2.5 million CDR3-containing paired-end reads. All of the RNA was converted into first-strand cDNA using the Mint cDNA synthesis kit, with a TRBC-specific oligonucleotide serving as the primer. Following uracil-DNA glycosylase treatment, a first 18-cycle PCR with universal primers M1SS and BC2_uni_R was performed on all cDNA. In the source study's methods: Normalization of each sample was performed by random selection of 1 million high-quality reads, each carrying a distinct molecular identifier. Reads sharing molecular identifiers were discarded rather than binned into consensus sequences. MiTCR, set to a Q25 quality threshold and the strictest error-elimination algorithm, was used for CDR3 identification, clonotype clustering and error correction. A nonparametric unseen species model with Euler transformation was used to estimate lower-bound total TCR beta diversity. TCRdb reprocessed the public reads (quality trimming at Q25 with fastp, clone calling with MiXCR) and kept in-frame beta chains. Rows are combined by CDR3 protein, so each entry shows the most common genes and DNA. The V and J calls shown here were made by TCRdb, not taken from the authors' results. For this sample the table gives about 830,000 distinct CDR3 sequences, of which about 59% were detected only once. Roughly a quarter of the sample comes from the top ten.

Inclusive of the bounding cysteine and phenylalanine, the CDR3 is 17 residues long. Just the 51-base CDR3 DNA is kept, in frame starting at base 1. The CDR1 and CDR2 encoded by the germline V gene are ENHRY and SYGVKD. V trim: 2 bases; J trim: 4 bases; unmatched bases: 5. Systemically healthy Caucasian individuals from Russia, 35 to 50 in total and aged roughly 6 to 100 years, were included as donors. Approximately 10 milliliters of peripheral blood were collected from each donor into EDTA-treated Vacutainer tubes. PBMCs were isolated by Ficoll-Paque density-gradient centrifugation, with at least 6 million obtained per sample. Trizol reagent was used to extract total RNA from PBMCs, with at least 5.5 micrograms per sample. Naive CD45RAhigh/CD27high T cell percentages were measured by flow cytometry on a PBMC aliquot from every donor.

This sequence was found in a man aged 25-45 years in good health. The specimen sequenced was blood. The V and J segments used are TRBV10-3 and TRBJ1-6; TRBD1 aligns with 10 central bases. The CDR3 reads CAISEGGQGRYNSPLHF. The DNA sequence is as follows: TGTGCCATCAGTGAGGGGGGACAGGGGCGTTATAATTCACCCCTCCACTTT.